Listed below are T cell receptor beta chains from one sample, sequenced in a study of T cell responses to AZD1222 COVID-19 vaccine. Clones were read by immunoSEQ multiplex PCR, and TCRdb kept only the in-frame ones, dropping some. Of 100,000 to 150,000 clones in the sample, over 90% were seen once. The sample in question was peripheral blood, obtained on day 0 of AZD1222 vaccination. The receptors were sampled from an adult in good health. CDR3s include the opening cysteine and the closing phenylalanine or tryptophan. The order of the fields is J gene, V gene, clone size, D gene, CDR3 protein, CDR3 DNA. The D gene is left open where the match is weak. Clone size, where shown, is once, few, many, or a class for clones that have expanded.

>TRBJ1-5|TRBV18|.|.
CASSPPNSLKPQHF
TGTGCCAGCTCACCACCCAACAGTCTGAAGCCCCAGCATTTT
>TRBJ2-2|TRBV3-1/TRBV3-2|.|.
CASRRSIGGVTDTGELFF
TGTGCCAGCAGACGATCGATCGGGGGTGTAACGGACACCGGGGAGCTGTTTTTT
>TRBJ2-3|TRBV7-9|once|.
CASSLYSTDTQYF
TGTGCCAGCAGCTTGTATAGCACAGATACGCAGTATTTT
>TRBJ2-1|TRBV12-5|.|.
CASGLDRGGNEQFF
TGTGCTAGTGGTTTGGACAGGGGGGGGAATGAGCAGTTCTTC
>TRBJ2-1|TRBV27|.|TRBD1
CASSSIPPQTGNNEQFF
TGTGCCAGCAGTTCCATCCCTCCTCAGACAGGGAACAATGAGCAGTTCTTC
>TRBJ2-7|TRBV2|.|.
CASSETRVGSYEQYF
TGTGCCAGCAGTGAGACCCGGGTGGGGTCCTACGAGCAGTACTTC
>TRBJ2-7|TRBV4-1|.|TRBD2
CASSPEYSGKDYEQYF
TGCGCCAGCAGCCCCGAGTATAGCGGGAAGGACTACGAGCAGTACTTC
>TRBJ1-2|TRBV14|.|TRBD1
CASSQLGTGEAGYTF
TGTGCCAGCAGCCAATTAGGGACAGGGGAAGCTGGCTACACCTTC
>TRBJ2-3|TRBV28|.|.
CASSFLSGRVTDTQYF
TGTGCCAGCAGTTTCCTTAGCGGAAGGGTGACAGATACGCAGTATTTT
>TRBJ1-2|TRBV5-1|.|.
CASSLAQNGGYTF
TGCGCCAGCAGCTTGGCGCAAAATGGTGGCTACACCTTC
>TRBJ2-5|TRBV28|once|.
CASSIPWGAQTQYF
TGTGCCAGCAGTATCCCATGGGGGGCGCAGACCCAGTACTTC
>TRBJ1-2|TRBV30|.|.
CAYKSYGYTF
TGTGCCTACAAGAGCTATGGCTACACCTTC
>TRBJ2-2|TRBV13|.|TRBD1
CASSQGQANTGELFF
TGTGCCAGCAGCCAGGGACAGGCGAACACCGGGGAGCTGTTTTTT
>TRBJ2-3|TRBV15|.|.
CATSNQEKVADTQYF
TGTGCCACCAGCAATCAGGAGAAGGTCGCAGATACGCAGTATTTT
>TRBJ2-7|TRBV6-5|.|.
CASSYSKQSYEQYF
TGTGCCAGCAGTTACTCGAAACAGAGCTACGAGCAGTACTTC
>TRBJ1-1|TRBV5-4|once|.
CASSSGQSFGAFF
TGTGCCAGCAGCTCCGGACAAAGCTTTGGCGCTTTCTTT
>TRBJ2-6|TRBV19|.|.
CASIQRADFSGANVLTF
TGTGCCAGTATCCAAAGGGCGGACTTCTCTGGGGCCAACGTCCTGACTTTC
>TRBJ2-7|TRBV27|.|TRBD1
CASSDSGTGGHEQYF
TGTGCCAGCAGTGATTCCGGAACAGGGGGCCACGAGCAGTACTTC
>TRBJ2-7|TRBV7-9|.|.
CASSLGGYYEQYF
TGTGCCAGCAGCTTAGGGGGGTACTACGAGCAGTACTTC
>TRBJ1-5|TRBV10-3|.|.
CAIRGGGPNQPQHF
TGTGCCATCAGGGGTGGGGGGCCCAATCAGCCCCAGCATTTT
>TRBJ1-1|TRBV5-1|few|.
CASSLGPHDAEAFF
TGCGCCAGCAGCTTGGGACCCCACGACGCTGAAGCTTTCTTT
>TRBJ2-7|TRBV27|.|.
CASSLKGYYEQYF
TGTGCCAGCAGTCTCAAAGGTTACTACGAGCAGTACTTC
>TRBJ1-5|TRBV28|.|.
CASKGGSNQPQHF
TGTGCCAGCAAAGGGGGATCCAATCAGCCCCAGCATTTT
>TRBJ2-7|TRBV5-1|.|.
CASSKDPGLGSEQYF
TGCGCCAGCAGCAAGGACCCAGGGCTCGGGTCCGAGCAGTACTTC
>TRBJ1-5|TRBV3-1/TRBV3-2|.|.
CASSPRPGKNQPQHF
TGTGCCAGCAGCCCTCGGCCCGGGAAAAATCAGCCCCAGCATTTT
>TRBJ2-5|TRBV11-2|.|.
CASSLNRAETQYF
TGTGCCAGCAGCTTAAACCGGGCAGAGACCCAGTACTTC
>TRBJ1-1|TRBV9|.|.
CASSAMDGGGTEAFF
TGTGCCAGCAGCGCCATGGACGGGGGGGGCACTGAAGCTTTCTTT
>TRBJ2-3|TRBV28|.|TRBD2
CGARTSGRTDTQYF
TGTGGAGCAAGGACTAGCGGGAGAACAGATACGCAGTATTTT
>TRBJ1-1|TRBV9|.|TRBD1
CASSVDRGHTEAFF
TGTGCCAGCAGCGTAGATAGGGGGCACACTGAAGCTTTCTTT
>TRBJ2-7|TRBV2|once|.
CASSRGTSEQYF
TGTGCCAGCAGCCGGGGGACGAGTGAGCAGTACTTC
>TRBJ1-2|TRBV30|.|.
CAWSPGRRGKNYGYTF
TGTGCCTGGAGCCCCGGGAGAAGGGGAAAAAACTATGGCTACACCTTC
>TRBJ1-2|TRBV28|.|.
CASRSIHAGTATHRGYTF
TGTGCCAGCAGATCTATTCACGCCGGGACCGCGACGCACCGTGGCTACACCTTC
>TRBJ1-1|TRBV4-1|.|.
CASSQVTRETEAFF
TGCGCCAGCAGCCAAGTGACCCGCGAGACTGAAGCTTTCTTT
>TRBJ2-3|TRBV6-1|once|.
CASSEEDSRGTQYF
TGTGCCAGCAGTGAAGAGGACTCCCGGGGGACGCAGTATTTT
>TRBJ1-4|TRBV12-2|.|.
CASRINWGQIPAPLADEKLFF
TGTGCAAGTCGTATAAATTGGGGTCAGATCCCAGCCCCACTTGCGGATGAAAAACTGTTTTTT
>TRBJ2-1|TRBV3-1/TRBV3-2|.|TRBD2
CASSPSGGYIEQFF
TGTGCCAGCAGCCCTAGCGGGGGCTACATTGAGCAGTTCTTC
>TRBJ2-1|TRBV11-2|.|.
CASSPPWEAEQFF
TGTGCCAGCAGCCCCCCCTGGGAGGCCGAGCAGTTCTTC
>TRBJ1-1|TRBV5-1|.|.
CASRATANTEAFF
TGCGCCAGCAGAGCGACGGCAAACACTGAAGCTTTCTTT
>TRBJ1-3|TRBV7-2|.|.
CASSPYEGSGNTIYF
TGTGCCAGCAGCCCGTACGAGGGATCTGGAAACACCATATATTTT
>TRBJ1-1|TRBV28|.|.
CASSYPWDTEAFF
TGTGCCAGCAGTTACCCCTGGGACACTGAAGCTTTCTTT
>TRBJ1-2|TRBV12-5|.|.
CASGLQGNHGYTF
TGTGCTAGTGGACTACAGGGCAACCATGGCTACACCTTC
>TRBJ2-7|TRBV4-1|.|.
CASSRSAGPYEQYF
TGCGCCAGCAGCCGGTCGGCAGGACCCTACGAGCAGTACTTC
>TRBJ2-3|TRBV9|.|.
CASSVLAVHTDTQYF
TGTGCCAGCAGCGTATTGGCCGTACACACAGATACGCAGTATTTT
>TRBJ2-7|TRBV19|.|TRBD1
CASSTVLTGGEQYF
TGTGCCAGTAGTACCGTCCTGACAGGGGGCGAGCAGTACTTC
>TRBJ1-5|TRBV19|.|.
CAGGEVGNQPQHF
TGTGCCGGGGGGGAAGTCGGCAATCAGCCCCAGCATTTT
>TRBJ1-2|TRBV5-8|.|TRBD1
CASSNRGTYGYTF
TGTGCCAGCAGCAACAGGGGAACGTATGGCTACACCTTC
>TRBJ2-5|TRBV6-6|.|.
CASSPLVPQETQYF
TGTGCCAGCAGTCCCTTGGTTCCGCAAGAGACCCAGTACTTC
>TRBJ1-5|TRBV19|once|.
CASQRTEDSNQPQHF
TGTGCCAGCCAAAGGACAGAGGATAGCAATCAGCCCCAGCATTTT
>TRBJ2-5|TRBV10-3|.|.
CAIGRDVGETQYF
TGTGCCATCGGCCGGGACGTTGGTGAGACCCAGTACTTC
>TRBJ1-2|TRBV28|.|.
CASGRTITTYGYTF
TGTGCCAGCGGAAGGACGATCACGACCTATGGCTACACCTTC
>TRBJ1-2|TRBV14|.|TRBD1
CASSPRTGTYGYTF
TGTGCCAGCAGCCCCCGGACAGGGACCTATGGCTACACCTTC
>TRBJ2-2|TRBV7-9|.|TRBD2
CASSLVLGTGTTNTGELFF
TGTGCCAGCAGCTTAGTATTGGGGACGGGGACTACGAACACCGGGGAGCTGTTTTTT
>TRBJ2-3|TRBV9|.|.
CASSVVEGTTDTQYF
TGTGCCAGCAGCGTAGTGGAGGGGACCACAGATACGCAGTATTTT
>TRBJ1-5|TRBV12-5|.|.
CASGLIPPGGVFNQPQHF
TGTGCTAGTGGTTTGATCCCCCCGGGAGGGGTTTTCAATCAGCCCCAGCATTTT